This T cell receptor beta chain was documented in a study of T cells in Graves' hyperthyroidism and ophthalmopathy. TCR beta CDR3 regions were amplified from RNA. The TCR CDR3 was amplified in a first-round RT-PCR using the HTBI primer set. One entry per CDR3 protein results from TCRdb running MiXCR on the multiplex PCR reads. The sample carries 450,000 to 700,000 distinct CDR3 sequences, 46% recorded once. Regarding this clonotype: Its antigen is unidentified. A read error may account for a junction end that differs from germline.

Study findings and constraints: A model using 13 V-J features told ophthalmopathy apart from stable hyperthyroidism.

This TCR derives from an adult woman with Graves' disease, either hyperthyroidism or ophthalmopathy (not recorded which). Sequencing was carried out using peripheral blood or thyroid tissue (not recorded which).

DNA of the CDR3: TGTGCCAGCAGCGCCCGAGGGGGGCTGTTTTTT. Translation: CASSARGGLFF. The V call is TRBV5-6, the J call TRBJ2-2; possible D gene TRBD1, 6 bases. There are 11 residues in the CDR3. Germline assignment: CDR1 SGHDT and CDR2 YYEEEE.